The 25 T cell receptor beta chains presented below share a single source sample, sequenced in a study of blood T cell repertoires in COVID-19. Sequencing used immunoSEQ multiplex PCR; TCRdb keeps in-frame clones, though not all of them. This repertoire shows about 50,000 clones, roughly 85% found once; its top ten account for around 12%. Sequenced: peripheral blood. The receptors here all came from a human donor in a cohort sampled during active COVID-19.

V is TRBV18 and J is TRBJ2-3; D is possibly TRBD2 (5 bases). The V gene's germline CDR1 is KGHSH and CDR2 LQKENI. Trimming cost V 6 bases and J 0 bases, with 16 bases left between them. This CDR3 has 16 amino acids. The CDR3 DNA reads as TGTGCCAGCTCCCCAACCCGGACGGGGAGCACAGATACGCAGTATTTT. Protein: CASSPTRTGSTDTQYF.

This clone was detected only once. This chain joins TRBV7-9 and TRBJ1-6; D is unclear. This CDR3 has 13 amino acids. Deletions cut 1 base from V and 9 bases from J, with 7 bases between. Germline V CDR1 and CDR2: SEHNR, FQNEAQ (reference sequence). The CDR3 protein is CASSLEVSSPLHF. For the CDR3, the DNA is TGTGCCAGCAGCTTAGAAGTCAGTTCACCCCTCCACTTT. Variable domain in full (rest from reference TRBV7-9 and TRBJ1-6): DTGVSQNPRHKITKRGQNVTFRCDPISEHNRLYWYRQTLGQGPEFLTYFQNEAQLEKSRLLSDRFSAERPKGSFSTLEIQRTEQGDSAMYLCASSLEVSSPLHFGNGTRLTVT.

V usage is TRBV10-3 and J usage is TRBJ1-1; 9 nucleotides match TRBD1. From germline, CDR1 is ENHRY and CDR2 SYGVKD. The CDR3 length is 16 residues. With V trimmed by 6 bases and J by 5 bases, 13 bases remained unmatched. In DNA, the CDR3 is TGTGCCATCAGCGACCCTTCCGGGACAGGGAAAACTGAAGCTTTCTTT. Encoded protein: CAISDPSGTGKTEAFF.

On this clone: Other nucleotide sequences in the sample specify the same CDR3. This chain joins TRBV27 and TRBJ2-7; possibly TRBD1 for D (5 bases). Germline loops: CDR1 MNHEY, CDR2 SMNVEV (reference sequence). V was cut by 3 bases and J by 2 bases, with 8 bases left in between. This CDR3 has 13 amino acids. In DNA form, the CDR3 reads TGTGCCAGCAGTTTCGAAGGGGCCTACGAGCAGTACTTC. Translating gives CASSFEGAYEQYF.

This clone was observed a few times. The chain recombines TRBV24-1 with TRBJ2-1, with 9 positions matching TRBD2. V lost 7 bases and J lost 4; bases outside the gene matches: 7. Germline V gives CDR1 KGHDR, CDR2 SFDVKD. CDR3 size: 15 residues. The CDR3 here is CATRKSGGQYNEQFF. CDR3 DNA sequence: TGTGCCACCAGGAAAAGCGGGGGGCAATACAATGAGCAGTTCTTC.

The chain joins TRBV7-2 to TRBJ2-3; no clear D gene. This CDR3 has 14 amino acids. In germline, CDR1 is SGHTA, CDR2 FQGNSA. V was cut by 6 bases and J by 0 bases, with 10 bases left in between. Here the CDR3 DNA reads TGTGCCAGCAGGTACATGGCCAGCACAGATACGCAGTATTTT. This sequence encodes CASRYMASTDTQYF.

This clone came up once. The rearrangement uses TRBV24-1 and TRBJ1-2; 9 bases agree with TRBD1. Per germline, CDR1 KGHDR and CDR2 SFDVKD. This CDR3 region has 16 residues. V shed 4 bases, J shed 2 bases, and the junction held 7 bases outside the gene matches. The CDR3 coding sequence is TGTGCCACCAGTGAACACGAGGGACAGGGAAACTATGGCTACACCTTC. Residues: CATSEHEGQGNYGYTF.

The chain has TRBV10-3 and TRBJ1-3; 10 nucleotides match TRBD1. With V trimmed by 6 bases and J by 1 base, 3 bases remained unmatched. CDR1 is ENHRY, CDR2 SYGVKD, per germline. The length of the CDR3 is 15 residues. The CDR3 loop reads CAISWDRGSGNTIYF. The CDR3 DNA sequence: TGTGCCATCAGCTGGGACAGGGGTTCTGGAAACACCATATATTTT.

CDR3 residues: CASSSEDSILPYEQYF. The CDR3 DNA follows: TGTGCCAGCAGCTCCGAAGACAGCATTCTACCCTACGAGCAGTACTTC. The J gene is TRBJ2-7, the V gene TRBV7-9, with a tentative D call TRBD1 (5 bases). The CDR3 is 16 residues long. CDR1 and CDR2 (germline): SEHNR, FQNEAQ (reference sequence). V gave up 4 bases and J gave up 2 bases, with 18 bases separating them.

The rearrangement uses TRBV27 and TRBJ2-1; 13 bases fit TRBD2. The CDR3 runs 16 residues. V trimming: 7 bases; J trimming: 9 bases; junction bases outside the gene matches: 12. The germline CDR1 and CDR2 sequences are MNHEY and SMNVEV (reference sequence). Here the CDR3 DNA reads TGTGCCAGCACCCTCTTTACTAGCGGGGGGGCCAGTGAGCAGTTCTTC. It yields the protein CASTLFTSGGASEQFF.

The rearrangement joins TRBV7-2 to TRBJ1-2, with D unclear. Per the germline V gene, CDR1 is SGHTA and CDR2 is FQGNSA. This CDR3 is 12 amino acids long. V shed 3 bases and J shed 4 bases, with 6 bases lying between them. This chain's CDR3 is CASSLDSYGYTF. As DNA, the CDR3 is TGTGCCAGCAGCTTGGACTCCTATGGCTACACCTTC.

The rearrangement joins TRBV19 to TRBJ1-3, with D unresolved. Trimming left V 6 bases short and J 8 bases short, with 17 bases between. The CDR3 contains 14 residues. Germline CDR1 reads LNHDA; CDR2 reads SQIVND (reference sequence). CDR3 DNA: TGTGCCAGTAGGCGGGCTCCACAAGCGGACACCATATATTTT. Encoded protein: CASRRAPQADTIYF.

The V gene is TRBV4-3, the J gene TRBJ2-6, with 7 bases lining up with TRBD1. The trim removed 4 bases at V and 2 bases at J, leaving 2 bases unmatched. The CDR3 loop spans 15 amino acids. Germline CDR1 and CDR2: LGHNA and YSLEER. The CDR3 protein is CASSPDRAGANVLTF. The CDR3 coding sequence is TGCGCCAGCAGCCCCGACAGGGCTGGGGCCAACGTCCTGACTTTC.

This clone appeared a single time. The chain employs TRBV6-2 or TRBV6-3 and TRBJ2-5, with a possible D match to TRBD1 (6 bases). The CDR3 runs to 16 residues. V was trimmed by 1 base and J by 2 bases, leaving 14 bases between them. Germline CDR1 is MNHEY and CDR2 is SVGEGT. Written as DNA, the CDR3 is TGTGCCAGCAGTTACTTAGGACAGACTTCTCAAGAGACCCAGTACTTC. Translated: CASSYLGQTSQETQYF.

This clone was seen once. The chain joins TRBV7-2 to TRBJ1-2; 10 nucleotides line up with TRBD1. Germline V CDR1 and CDR2: SGHTA, FQGNSA. The CDR3 consists of 16 residues. V dropped 6 bases and J dropped 0; count of bases not matched to a gene: 7. The CDR3 sequence is CASSLNGQGANYGYTF. The CDR3 DNA follows: TGTGCCAGCAGTTTAAACGGACAGGGGGCTAACTATGGCTACACCTTC.

This clone was counted once. V is TRBV6-6 and J is TRBJ2-7; 7 bases are a match to TRBD2. The CDR3 is 16 residues long. CDR1 MNHNY and CDR2 SVGAGI come from the germline V gene (reference sequence). Trimming cost V 2 bases and J 3 bases; bases outside gene matches: 10. The CDR3 region has the DNA TGTGCCAGCAGTTACGCTGCGGGGGAGAAAGGCTACGAGCAGTACTTC. It specifies CASSYAAGEKGYEQYF.

This chain connects TRBV6-1 to TRBJ1-3; D is undetermined. Germline V CDR1 and CDR2: MNHNS, SASEGT. The CDR3 length is 17 residues. Trimming took 2 bases from V and 0 from J, leaving 14 bases between them. CDR3 sequence reads: CASSERGRPNSGNTIYF. CDR3 nucleotides: TGTGCCAGCAGTGAAAGAGGCAGACCGAACTCTGGAAACACCATATATTTT.

This clone showed up just a few times. The chain uses TRBV27 and TRBJ1-5, with TRBD1 identical over 7 bases. Germline V lookup: CDR1 MNHEY, CDR2 SMNVEV (reference sequence). The CDR3 has 16 residues. The J segment lost 2 bases and the V segment lost 6 bases, leaving 10 bases of the junction unmatched. CDR3 sequence reads: CASSSRTGVRNQPQHF. The CDR3 bases are TGTGCCAGCAGCTCCAGAACAGGGGTTCGCAATCAGCCCCAGCATTTT.

This sequence joins TRBV3-1 (or the pseudogene TRBV3-2) and TRBJ1-2; weak D call: TRBD1 (6 bases). Per germline, CDR1 LGHDT and CDR2 YNNKEL (reference sequence). The CDR3 runs to 15 residues. V was trimmed by 3 bases and J by 1 base, leaving 12 bases between them. This chain's CDR3 is CASSQSGGFNYGYTF. Written as DNA, the CDR3 is TGTGCCAGCAGCCAGAGTGGGGGCTTTAACTATGGCTACACCTTC.

V is TRBV5-6 and J is TRBJ1-2, with D possibly TRBD1 on 6 matching bases. Per the germline V gene, CDR1 is SGHDT and CDR2 is YYEEEE. V dropped 4 bases and J dropped 4 bases, with 14 bases sitting between them. The CDR3 has 14 amino acids. The CDR3 coding sequence is TGTGCCAGCAGCCCCGGGGGGGCCTCCTATGGCTACACCTTC. This codes for CASSPGGASYGYTF.

This clone qualifies as medium-sized. This chain links TRBV4-1 with TRBJ1-2, with 12 nucleotides matching TRBD1. The germline V gene has CDR1 MGHRA and CDR2 YSYEKL. The CDR3 is 20 residues long. J gave up 2 bases and V 0 bases, and 13 bases lay outside the gene matches. DNA of the CDR3: TGCGCCAGCAGCCAAGATCGGTTCTCCCCCGGGACAGGGGGCAACTATGGCTACACCTTC. Residues: CASSQDRFSPGTGGNYGYTF.

CDR3 sequence: CASSIQGNTEAFF. CDR3 bases: TGTGCCAGTAGTATACAGGGGAACACTGAAGCTTTCTTT. The rearrangement uses TRBV19 and TRBJ1-1, with D perhaps matching TRBD1 (5 bases). Germline CDR1 and CDR2: LNHDA and SQIVND (reference sequence). The CDR3 loop spans 13 amino acids. Between the trimmed V and J ends, which lost 2 bases and 1 base, there was a span of 5 bases.

V gene TRBV7-8 combines with J gene TRBJ2-3; D is perhaps TRBD2 (6 bases). V lost 5 bases to trimming and J lost 15 bases, with 18 bases between them. CDR3 length equals 12 residues. Germline V gene lookup returns CDR1 SGHVS and CDR2 FQNEAQ. The CDR3 region has the DNA TGTGCCAGCAGCCCCCCAGGACTACCTCCCTATTTT. Protein sequence: CASSPPGLPPYF.

This clone was counted once. V gene TRBV7-6 combines with J gene TRBJ2-5; weak D call: TRBD2 (5 bases). V lost 3 bases and J lost 2, with 10 bases in between. CDR1 SGHVS and CDR2 FNYEAQ come from the germline V gene. This CDR3 region has 14 residues. In DNA, the CDR3 is TGTGCCAGCAGCTTGGAACCGGGGCAAGAGACCCAGTACTTC. Its translation: CASSLEPGQETQYF.

V usage is TRBV7-9 and J usage is TRBJ2-5, with D unresolved. The CDR3 consists of 15 residues. V lost 2 bases, J lost 0 bases, and 10 bases lay in between. Germline V gene data show CDR1 as SEHNR and CDR2 as FQNEAQ (reference sequence). DNA of the CDR3: TGTGCCAGCAGCTTAAATCGTCAGTACCAAGAGACCCAGTACTTC. Encoded protein: CASSLNRQYQETQYF.